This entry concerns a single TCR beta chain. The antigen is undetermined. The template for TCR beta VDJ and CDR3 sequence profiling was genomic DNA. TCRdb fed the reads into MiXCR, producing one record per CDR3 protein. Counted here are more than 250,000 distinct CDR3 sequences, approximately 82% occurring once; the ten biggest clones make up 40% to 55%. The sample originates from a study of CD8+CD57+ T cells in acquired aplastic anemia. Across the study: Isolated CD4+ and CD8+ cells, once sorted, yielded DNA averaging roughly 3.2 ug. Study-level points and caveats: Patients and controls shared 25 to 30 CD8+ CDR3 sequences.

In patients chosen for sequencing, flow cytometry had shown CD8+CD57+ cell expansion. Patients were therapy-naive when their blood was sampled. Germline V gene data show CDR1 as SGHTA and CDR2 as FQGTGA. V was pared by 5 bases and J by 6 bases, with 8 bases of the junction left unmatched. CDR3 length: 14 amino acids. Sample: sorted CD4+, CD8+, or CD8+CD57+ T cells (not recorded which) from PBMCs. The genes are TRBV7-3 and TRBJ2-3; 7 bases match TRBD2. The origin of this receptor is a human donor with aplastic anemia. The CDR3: CASSPSGGPDTQYF. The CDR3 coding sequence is TGTGCCAGCAGCCCATCGGGAGGTCCCGATACGCAGTATTTT.